A selection of T cell receptor beta chains follows, all from one sample in a study of blood T cells in healthy people across ages. TCRdb fed the 5' RACE reads into MiXCR, producing one record per CDR3 protein. In the table there are about 1.1 million distinct CDR3 sequences, under 40% of which are singletons. The sequenced sample was blood. The receptors originated from a man aged 18 to 29 in good health. CDR3s include the opening cysteine and the closing phenylalanine or tryptophan. A D gene is named only where the DNA matches it firmly. A clone size is listed for some rows: how often the clone was seen (once, few, many), or a class if it is expanded.

d_call | clone_size | v_call | cdr3_aa
TRBD1 | . | TRBV6-2/TRBV6-3 | CAGSFPLGQINNEQFF
TRBD2 | few | TRBV20-1 | CSARVRLAGGTDTQYF
TRBD1 | few | TRBV6-6 | CASSFRADRVINYGYTF
. | many | TRBV29-1 | CSVESGSVGYGYTF
. | few | TRBV20-1 | CSATASGEDYGYTF
TRBD2 | few | TRBV7-9 | CASSPPQRGAADTQYF
. | . | TRBV28 | CASSLPDRIRAFF
TRBD2 | . | TRBV9 | CASSPGKRGPDTQYF
TRBD2 | . | TRBV28 | CASSPGLAGVAQYF
. | many | TRBV6-6 | CASTASNQPQHF
. | . | TRBV6-5 | CASSYSGRETYEQYF
TRBD2 | . | TRBV7-9 | CASIRIGSGAPYNEQFF
. | few | TRBV6-6 | CASRGGAGYGYTF
. | . | TRBV7-6 | CASSLAEGRNTEAFF
. | . | TRBV6-5 | CTSSYSQGGRYNEQFF
. | few | TRBV27 | CASSLSGPPFTDTQYF
. | . | TRBV20-1 | CSARWGKQETQYF
. | few | TRBV29-1 | CSVVRAEYGYTF
. | . | TRBV7-8 | CASSPWTTGTDTQYF
TRBD2 | . | TRBV10-3 | CAISAAQSLAGEYF
. | . | TRBV5-1 | CASSFGAVGNTQYF
TRBD2 | . | TRBV6-6 | CASSYLAGKNTGELFF
. | . | TRBV7-2 | CASSSALGAHNEQYF
. | few | TRBV4-3 | CASSQDSVGWRAEAFF
. | . | TRBV20-1 | CSATPGGGVTGELFF
TRBD1 | . | TRBV30 | CAGDRGLNGYTF
TRBD1 | few | TRBV18 | CASSPQGQASTDTQYF
. | few | TRBV12-3/TRBV12-4 | CASLKRDSSSQAFF
TRBD1 | few | TRBV4-3 | CASSQLGVGGVHRGRVDTQYF
TRBD2 | . | TRBV12-3/TRBV12-4 | CASSLLVAGVYTDTQYF
. | . | TRBV11-2 | CASSLFGSGRGNEQYF
. | once | TRBV20-1 | CSARLRGSTQPQHF
. | few | TRBV7-7 | CASSPLVGGNEQFF
. | once | TRBV6-2/TRBV6-3 | CASSDAGAADPQYF
. | . | TRBV30 | CAWSVQGRRANYGYTF
TRBD1 | . | TRBV29-1 | CSVPGQGLEGYTF
TRBD1 | few | TRBV12-3/TRBV12-4 | CASSFQQGADTANEQYF
. | . | TRBV9 | CASSPREYSNQPQHF
. | few | TRBV4-2 | CASSPPGVMNTEAFF
. | few | TRBV10-3 | CAISDPPSQETQYF